The rows below give T cell receptor beta chains drawn from one sample of a study of T cells in Graves' hyperthyroidism and ophthalmopathy. Using its own MiXCR run on the multiplex PCR reads, TCRdb lists one record per CDR3 protein. The table includes 500,000 to 600,000 distinct CDR3 sequences, around 45% detected once. The specimen was peripheral blood or thyroid tissue (not recorded which). The receptor set was obtained from an adult woman with Graves' disease, either hyperthyroidism or ophthalmopathy (not recorded which). The CDR3 runs from the conserved cysteine through the conserved F or W.

J gene: TRBJ2-7
CDR3 length: 15
V gene: TRBV4-2
CDR3 protein: CASSQDVGQGHEQYF

J gene: TRBJ1-2
CDR3 length: 13
V gene: TRBV6-2/TRBV6-3
CDR3 protein: CASRRGQGNGYTF

J gene: TRBJ1-6
CDR3 length: 17
V gene: TRBV9
CDR3 protein: CASSASDFHSYNSPLHF

J gene: TRBJ1-6
CDR3 length: 15
V gene: TRBV6-1
CDR3 protein: CASSVPGLNNSPLHF

J gene: TRBJ1-1
CDR3 length: 15
V gene: TRBV15
CDR3 protein: CATSSYHNGDTEAFF

J gene: TRBJ1-4
CDR3 length: 14
V gene: TRBV28
CDR3 protein: CASSLAQPGEKLFF

J gene: TRBJ1-1
CDR3 length: 13
V gene: TRBV24-1
CDR3 protein: CATSDPPDTEAFF

J gene: TRBJ1-6
CDR3 length: 14
V gene: TRBV10-3
CDR3 protein: CAIRRGQGNSPLHF

J gene: TRBJ2-5
CDR3 length: 19
V gene: TRBV4-1
CDR3 protein: CASSGRTRGRWLSQETQYF

J gene: TRBJ1-5
CDR3 length: 13
V gene: TRBV18
CDR3 protein: CASSPAGSQPQHF

J gene: TRBJ2-5
CDR3 length: 13
V gene: TRBV5-1
CDR3 protein: CASTRRKGETQYF

J gene: TRBJ2-5
CDR3 length: 17
V gene: TRBV12-3/TRBV12-4
CDR3 protein: CASSYLGTSGAQETQYF

J gene: TRBJ2-6
CDR3 length: 14
V gene: TRBV20-1
CDR3 protein: CSALYWSWANVLTF

J gene: TRBJ1-2
CDR3 length: 13
V gene: TRBV7-2
CDR3 protein: CASSSDRRNGYTF

J gene: TRBJ1-6
CDR3 length: 15
V gene: TRBV7-3
CDR3 protein: CASSLRGQGSQPLHF

J gene: TRBJ2-7
CDR3 length: 11
V gene: TRBV29-1
CDR3 protein: CSVEKEQKQYF

J gene: TRBJ2-7
CDR3 length: 15
V gene: TRBV15
CDR3 protein: CATSREAVGSYEQYF

J gene: TRBJ1-1
CDR3 length: 16
V gene: TRBV20-1
CDR3 protein: CSARTLAGQQNTEAFF

J gene: TRBJ2-7
CDR3 length: 15
V gene: TRBV25-1
CDR3 protein: CASVERGPLAYEQYF

J gene: TRBJ1-4
CDR3 length: 15
V gene: TRBV4-1
CDR3 protein: CASSSPERGSEKLFF

J gene: TRBJ1-4
CDR3 length: 16
V gene: TRBV5-1
CDR3 protein: CASSPGTAGRNEKLFF

J gene: TRBJ2-2
CDR3 length: 14
V gene: TRBV2
CDR3 protein: CASTMSSNTGELFF

J gene: TRBJ2-7
CDR3 length: 19
V gene: TRBV14
CDR3 protein: CASSLKFGLAGGISYEQYF

J gene: TRBJ1-1
CDR3 length: 13
V gene: TRBV20-1
CDR3 protein: CSASRVLGTEAFF

J gene: TRBJ2-7
CDR3 length: 13
V gene: TRBV10-3
CDR3 protein: CAITGTGWNEQYF

J gene: TRBJ1-1
CDR3 length: 11
V gene: TRBV20-1
CDR3 protein: CSALMGGGAFF

J gene: TRBJ2-7
CDR3 length: 14
V gene: TRBV25-1
CDR3 protein: CASSETGQGYEQYF

J gene: TRBJ1-5
CDR3 length: 14
V gene: TRBV19
CDR3 protein: CATREGGGNQPQHF

J gene: TRBJ1-2
CDR3 length: 17
V gene: TRBV7-9
CDR3 protein: CASSFLVVADQNYGYTF

J gene: TRBJ1-2
CDR3 length: 14
V gene: TRBV10-3
CDR3 protein: CAISLDPSYGGYTF

J gene: TRBJ2-5
CDR3 length: 17
V gene: TRBV7-9
CDR3 protein: CASSLDGVGSRQETQYF

J gene: NA
CDR3 length: 14
V gene: TRBV10-3
CDR3 protein: CAISERAVGGEQFF

J gene: TRBJ1-2
CDR3 length: 16
V gene: TRBV7-2
CDR3 protein: CASSLALTGRDYGYTF

J gene: TRBJ1-2
CDR3 length: 14
V gene: TRBV15
CDR3 protein: CATSSKGLGYGYTF

J gene: TRBJ1-2
CDR3 length: 14
V gene: TRBV12-3/TRBV12-4
CDR3 protein: CASSLYRATDGYTF

J gene: TRBJ1-1
CDR3 length: 12
V gene: TRBV6-1
CDR3 protein: CAFRTMNTEAFF

J gene: TRBJ1-1
CDR3 length: 13
V gene: TRBV30
CDR3 protein: CAWRGRQFTEAFF

J gene: TRBJ2-2
CDR3 length: 14
V gene: TRBV20-1
CDR3 protein: CSARRAYDSGELFF

J gene: TRBJ2-1
CDR3 length: 16
V gene: TRBV7-9
CDR3 protein: CASSLGGGRYYNEQFF

J gene: TRBJ2-5
CDR3 length: 15
V gene: TRBV5-5
CDR3 protein: CASCPLRGGQETQYF

J gene: TRBJ1-2
CDR3 length: 12
V gene: TRBV7-9
CDR3 protein: CASSFNRESYTF

J gene: TRBJ1-4
CDR3 length: 15
V gene: TRBV6-5
CDR3 protein: CASSPTGGRGEKLFF

J gene: TRBJ2-6
CDR3 length: 14
V gene: TRBV11-2
CDR3 protein: CASSSGFGANVLTF

J gene: TRBJ1-4
CDR3 length: 15
V gene: TRBV11-2
CDR3 protein: CASSFGTGRHEKLFF

J gene: TRBJ2-7
CDR3 length: 15
V gene: TRBV29-1
CDR3 protein: CSVEDGGRPAYEQYF

J gene: TRBJ1-5
CDR3 length: 14
V gene: TRBV2
CDR3 protein: CASEAGGFNQPQHF

J gene: TRBJ2-7
CDR3 length: 12
V gene: TRBV7-9
CDR3 protein: CASSLETSEQYF

J gene: TRBJ2-7
CDR3 length: 10
V gene: TRBV28
CDR3 protein: CASSRAEQYF

J gene: TRBJ2-1
CDR3 length: 12
V gene: TRBV29-1
CDR3 protein: CSSALGSNEQFF